The clone carrying this T cell receptor beta chain occurred many times. Its antigen is not identified. Using RNA transcripts as the source, TCR beta CDR3 regions were amplified. The study used the HTBI primer set for a first-round RT-PCR of the TCR CDR3. MiXCR was run by TCRdb on the multiplex PCR reads, yielding one entry per CDR3 protein. The sample comprises 500,000 to 650,000 distinct CDR3 sequences, 17% of which are singletons, and roughly 15% rests with the top ten. The source of the sample is a study of T cells in Graves' hyperthyroidism and ophthalmopathy. Study conclusions and caveats: Most thyroid clonotypes expanded above 0.001 appeared in blood too.

This CDR3 has 15 residues. Between the trimmed V and J ends, which lost 3 bases and 4 bases, there was a span of 12 bases. CDR1 is SEHNR, CDR2 FQNEAQ, per germline (reference sequence). Sequences were obtained from blood. This clonotype originated in a woman aged 18-29 years with Graves' ophthalmopathy. The rearrangement links TRBV7-9 to TRBJ2-2; D is perhaps TRBD1 (7 bases). In DNA, the CDR3 is TGTGCCAGCAGCTTCGGACAGGAGGGCACCGGGGAGCTGTTTTTT. It encodes CASSFGQEGTGELFF.